This T cell receptor beta chain was retrieved from a study of glioma-infiltrating T cells after dendritic cell vaccination (dated by TCRdb to 2016 to 2018). For context, the study as a whole: A cohort of 15 glioblastoma patients from Phase I and II dendritic cell vaccination trials was included, of whom 9 were newly diagnosed and 6 had recurrent disease. Patients received autologous tumor lysate-pulsed dendritic cell vaccination between about 2003 and 2013. In glioblastoma patients vaccinated with dendritic cells, deep sequencing of TCR beta CDR3 regions served to measure the amount of tumor-infiltrating lymphocytes and to compare repertoires between tumor and blood. The vaccine was prepared from monocyte-derived dendritic cells that were cultured for seven days with IL-4 and GM-CSF and then pulsed overnight with autologous tumor lysate. Each patient was given three intradermal dendritic cell vaccine injections, spaced two weeks apart, in the arm below the axilla. Survival after dendritic cell vaccination was correlated with TCR sequencing metrics, such as TIL content and the overlap between tumor and blood repertoires. The research as a whole found: The response model built on TCR overlap across three groups was characterized as speculative, with prospective validation still needed. No direct relationship between TCR clonality and survival was found, suggesting a diverse polyclonal response may matter. After dendritic cell vaccination, a higher estimated pretreatment TIL content predicted longer time to progression and longer overall survival. The cohort was small and heterogeneous, and full blood and tumor sets were available for few patients, with initial-recurrent tumor pairs available for even fewer patients.

Ends trimmed: V by 1 base, J by 1 base; bases unmatched to a gene: 5. The germline V gene (reference sequence) supplies CDR1 SGHAT and CDR2 FQDESV. The CDR3, cysteine through phenylalanine, is 16 amino acids long. CDR3 DNA is the only sequence kept; it has 48 bases, read in frame from the first base. Patients were selected on the basis of adequate residual fresh-frozen tumor tissue and more than two years of available survival data. Molecular status otherwise varied across the glioblastoma patients, but none of them carried an isocitrate dehydrogenase mutation. PBMC were collected before vaccination, two weeks after the third vaccination, and at tumor progression if tumor progression occurred. Genomic DNA was extracted with the Qiagen DNeasy Blood extraction Kit. TCRB CDR3 regions were amplified from around 1.9 ug genomic DNA, or all available DNA if less, using the immunoSEQ assay. The multiplex PCR employed 60 forward primers targeting TCR V beta segments and 13 reverse primers targeting J beta segments. To estimate reads per starting template, synthetic control templates were spiked into each sample at limiting dilution. Reads of 87 bp were generated by sequencing on the Illumina HiSeq System. The original methods were these. PCR and sequencing errors were removed by merging closely related sequences with a nearest neighbor algorithm. TCR overlap was defined as the percentage of unique tumor TCR beta sequences that were also found in the peripheral blood of the same patient. The immuneACCESS repertoire file appears here via TCRdb, limited to in-frame rearrangements. These files lack a portion of the clones; in checked studies, under half of the deficit traces to unresolved V genes, and the cause of the others is not known. V and J calls and clone size are copied from that table; D and trimming were computed from the DNA. Recorded for this sample are under 35,000 clones; more than 90% of them occurred a single time. The top ten constitute under 2.5% of the sample.

For this clone: Its recognized antigen is unknown. No base qualities exist here, and no much larger clone lies one base off it.

The V and J genes are TRBV11-1 and TRBJ1-1; 8 bases in the middle match TRBD1. Sequenced material: blood, taken before dendritic cell vaccination. This clonotype originated in a human donor with glioblastoma. DNA sequence: TGTGCCAGCAGCTTAGGCAGGGGGCGCGGGAACACTGAAGCTTTCTTT. It is translated as CASSLGRGRGNTEAFF. This CDR3, with the reference TRBV11-1 and TRBJ1-1 proteins standing in past its ends, gives the full variable domain EAEVAQSPRYKITEKSQAVAFWCDPISGHATLYWYRQILGQGPELLVQFQDESVVDDSQLPKDRFSAERLKGVDSTLKIQPAELGDSAMYLCASSLGRGRGNTEAFFGQGTRLTVV.